These 24 T cell receptor beta chains share one sample of origin, sequenced in a study of a mutant IDH1 vaccine in newly diagnosed glioma. Profiling relied on immunoSEQ multiplex PCR, and the TCRdb table lists in-frame clones only, not all of them. The sample contains around 66,000 clones, about 80% of which appear only once. Time point of the sample: week 11, during vaccination. Every vaccination contained 300 ug of the mutant IDH1 20-mer peptide and was paired with topical imiquimod. The antigens these receptors bind are not known. The sequencing used PBMCs, collected from a glioma patient whose treatment included an IDH1 peptide vaccine. These receptors came from a man in his fifties with glioma.

The chain carries TRBV27 and TRBJ2-5; D perhaps matches TRBD2 (6 bases). This CDR3 has 14 residues. V was pared by 6 bases and J by 2 bases, with 13 bases between. Germline lookup yields CDR1 MNHEY and CDR2 SMNVEV (reference sequence). The CDR3 sequence is CASRNRLVQETQYF. CDR3 DNA: TGTGCCAGCAGGAATAGACTAGTTCAAGAGACCCAGTACTTC.

Written as DNA, the CDR3 is TGTGCCAGCAACCCCGCGGGGGGGCCGGATACGCAGTATTTT. Translating gives CASNPAGGPDTQYF. The chain carries TRBV7-2 and TRBJ2-3, with 9 bases fitting TRBD2. CDR3 length equals 14 residues. Germline V gene data show CDR1 as SGHTA and CDR2 as FQGNSA. Trimming at V came to 7 bases and at J to 6 bases, leaving 8 bases not matched to a gene. The complete variable domain, with remaining parts taken from reference TRBV7-2 and TRBJ2-3, reads GAGVSQSPSNKVTEKGKDVELRCDPISGHTALYWYRQSLGQGLEFLIYFQGNSAPDKSGLPSDRFSAERTGGSVSTLTIQRTQQEDSAVYLCASNPAGGPDTQYFGPGTRLTVL.

The chain recombines TRBV7-2 with TRBJ2-7; TRBD2 might be the D (6 bases). Looked up from germline, CDR1 is SGHTA and CDR2 is FQGNSA. The CDR3 contains 13 residues. V lost 5 bases, J lost 3 bases, and 11 bases lay in between. CDR3: CASSPPGLYEQYF. The CDR3 coding sequence is TGTGCCAGCAGCCCGCCGGGACTCTACGAGCAGTACTTC. Full variable domain (outside the CDR3, taken from reference TRBV7-2 and TRBJ2-7): GAGVSQSPSNKVTEKGKDVELRCDPISGHTALYWYRQSLGQGLEFLIYFQGNSAPDKSGLPSDRFSAERTGGSVSTLTIQRTQQEDSAVYLCASSPPGLYEQYFGPGTRLTVT.

The chain's CDR3 is CAWSVFDRWNTEAFF. DNA of the CDR3: TGTGCCTGGAGTGTTTTTGACCGGTGGAACACTGAAGCTTTCTTT. V and J are TRBV30 and TRBJ1-1; D is unclear. Trimming pared 0 bases from V and 1 base from J, leaving 12 bases between. Germline lookup yields CDR1 GTSNPN and CDR2 SVGIG (reference sequence). The CDR3 covers 15 residues.

This chain links TRBV19 with TRBJ2-7; no clear D. V was cut by 5 bases and J by 5 bases, with 13 bases left in between. This CDR3 is built from 13 residues. Germline V gene sequence: CDR1 LNHDA, CDR2 SQIVND (reference sequence). The CDR3 loop reads CASSPRIADEQYF. DNA of the CDR3: TGTGCCAGTAGTCCAAGGATTGCCGACGAGCAGTACTTC.

The chain carries TRBV18 and TRBJ1-2; no clear D gene. The germline V gene encodes CDR1 KGHSH and CDR2 LQKENI. This CDR3 has 14 residues. Trimming pared 3 bases from V and 4 bases from J, leaving 12 bases between. The CDR3 coding sequence is TGTGCCAGCTCACCCGGCCAGGAGTTCTATGGCTACACCTTC. Its protein product is CASSPGQEFYGYTF.

The rearrangement links TRBV27 to TRBJ2-5, with D unresolved. V was clipped by 6 bases and J by 0 bases, with 14 bases between them. The CDR3 is 15 residues long. Germline values: CDR1 MNHEY, CDR2 SMNVEV (reference sequence). This CDR3 reads CASSPRQQYQETQYF. CDR3 DNA: TGTGCCAGCAGCCCCCGTCAACAGTACCAAGAGACCCAGTACTTC.

The CDR3 DNA reads TGTGCCAGTAGTATTTCCGGCAGAAGCACAGATACGCAGTATTTT. This codes for CASSISGRSTDTQYF. The rearrangement joins TRBV19 to TRBJ2-3; no clear D gene. Germline CDR1 and CDR2: LNHDA and SQIVND (reference sequence). Trimming took off 3 bases at V and 0 bases at J, with 10 bases between the two ends. The CDR3 is 15 amino acids.

The J gene is TRBJ1-1, the V gene TRBV6-5; 7 nucleotides agree with TRBD1. Germline CDR1 MNHEY, CDR2 SVGAGI. This CDR3 has 14 residues. Trimming at V came to 2 bases and at J to 4 bases, leaving 4 bases not matched to a gene. The chain's CDR3 is CASSYQGVTTEAFF. The CDR3 DNA reads TGTGCCAGCAGTTACCAGGGGGTGACCACTGAAGCTTTCTTT.

The chain carries TRBV29-1 and TRBJ1-2, with a weak D call TRBD1 (5 bases). V was trimmed by 3 bases and J by 8 bases, leaving 13 bases between them. This CDR3 has 12 residues. CDR1 SQVTM and CDR2 ANQGSEA come from the germline V gene. CDR3 in DNA: TGCAGCGTTGATGGCGGGGCGCGGGGCTACACCTTC. Protein sequence: CSVDGGARGYTF.

The rearrangement joins TRBV7-9 to TRBJ2-3, with 9 bases lining up with TRBD2. The CDR3 sequence is 16 residues long. Germline loops: CDR1 SEHNR, CDR2 FQNEAQ (reference sequence). Unmatched junction bases numbered 8, after V lost 5 bases and J lost 2 bases. CDR3 in DNA: TGTGCCAGCAGCCCGTTCCTAGCGGGGATCACAGATACGCAGTATTTT. Translation: CASSPFLAGITDTQYF.

The chain recombines TRBV7-2 with TRBJ1-5; TRBD1 might be the D (5 bases). Germline V lookup: CDR1 SGHTA, CDR2 FQGNSA. V lost 4 bases and J lost 4, with 17 bases in between. The CDR3 has 16 amino acids. Written as DNA, the CDR3 is TGTGCCAGCAGCTCTGGGGAAGGCAGGGAAAATCAGCCCCAGCATTTT. It encodes CASSSGEGRENQPQHF.

The chain joins TRBV7-9 to TRBJ2-2, with D maybe TRBD1 (6 bases). The V end lost 4 bases, the J end lost 5 bases, and 17 bases lay between the germline ends. This CDR3 comprises 16 residues. From germline, CDR1 is SEHNR and CDR2 FQNEAQ (reference sequence). CDR3 sequence: CASSSGVRAQTGELFF. Here the CDR3 DNA reads TGTGCCAGCAGCTCAGGGGTCAGGGCCCAGACCGGGGAGCTGTTTTTT.

The rearrangement uses TRBV29-1 and TRBJ2-7; 10 bases are shared with TRBD2. With V trimmed by 6 bases and J by 3 bases, 5 bases remained unmatched. The germline gives CDR1 SQVTM, CDR2 ANQGSEA. This CDR3 contains 13 residues. CDR3 protein: CSVLLAGRYEQYF. For the CDR3, the DNA is TGCAGCGTCCTACTAGCGGGACGCTACGAGCAGTACTTC.

This chain joins TRBV29-1 and TRBJ1-2; no clear D gene. In germline, CDR1 is SQVTM, CDR2 ANQGSEA. Trimming took 5 bases from V and 5 from J, leaving 27 bases between them. The CDR3 runs 17 residues. DNA for the CDR3: TGCAGCGTTCCTCCGGGCGTAGGTGGAGTGGGGAGTTATGGCTACACCTTC. Protein product: CSVPPGVGGVGSYGYTF.

In this sample, this clone turned up a few times. The chain links TRBV27 to TRBJ2-3; the D is unclear. Between the trimmed V and J ends, which lost 9 bases and 6 bases, there was a span of 13 bases. Germline V gives CDR1 MNHEY, CDR2 SMNVEV (reference sequence). The CDR3 contains 12 residues. CDR3 coding DNA: TGTGCCAGTGGGTTAGGCATGGATACGCAGTATTTT. It codes for CASGLGMDTQYF.

The chain uses TRBV29-1 and TRBJ2-1; D is undetermined. The CDR3 runs 12 residues. The V gene lost 7 bases and the J gene lost 0 bases, with 7 bases spanning the gap. Per germline, CDR1 SQVTM and CDR2 ANQGSEA. The CDR3 coding sequence is TGCAGCGGTTCCAGCTCCTACAATGAGCAGTTCTTC. Translation: CSGSSSYNEQFF.

V and J are TRBV14 and TRBJ1-2; TRBD1 might be the D (5 bases). The CDR3 is made up of 13 amino acids. Trimming cost V 4 bases and J 4 bases, with 10 bases left between them. The germline V gene has CDR1 SGHDN and CDR2 FVKESK. This CDR3 reads CASSLLGVYGYTF. Here the CDR3 DNA reads TGTGCCAGCAGCCTTCTAGGGGTCTATGGCTACACCTTC.

The genes are TRBV18 and TRBJ1-2; unclear D gene. CDR3 size: 14 residues. The V gene's germline CDR1 is KGHSH and CDR2 LQKENI. Trimming removed 2 bases from V and 1 base from J, with 8 bases in between. The CDR3 DNA reads as TGTGCCAGCTCACCAGAGAGCTTTAACTATGGCTACACCTTC. This sequence encodes CASSPESFNYGYTF.

The V call is TRBV7-8, the J call TRBJ2-4, with D perhaps TRBD1 (6 bases). Trimming left V 6 bases short and J 0 bases short, with 21 bases between. CDR3 size: 18 residues. Germline-derived CDR1 and CDR2 are SGHVS and FQNEAQ. The CDR3 DNA follows: TGTGCCAGCAGTTCTCATCCGGGACAAACACTAGCCAAAAACATTCAGTACTTC. Protein sequence: CASSSHPGQTLAKNIQYF.

This clone has a handful of counts. This CDR3 reads CASSRGLADTGELFF. CDR3 DNA sequence: TGTGCCAGCAGCCGGGGACTAGCGGACACCGGGGAGCTGTTTTTT. V is TRBV7-7 and J is TRBJ2-2, with 11 bases matching TRBD2. Germline V lookup: CDR1 SSHAT, CDR2 FNYEAQ (reference sequence). The CDR3 is made up of 15 amino acids. Losses at the gene ends were 5 bases for V and 3 bases for J; bases not matched to a gene: 2.

This chain connects TRBV7-2 to TRBJ1-3; D is uncertain. Germline CDR1 and CDR2: SGHTA and FQGNSA. This CDR3 has 16 amino acids. Trimming stripped 3 bases from V and 3 bases from J, with 15 bases between. The CDR3 here is CASSFGSGSNGNTIYF. In DNA form, the CDR3 reads TGTGCCAGCAGCTTCGGGTCAGGATCGAATGGAAACACCATATATTTT.

The chain employs TRBV6-6 and TRBJ2-1; the match to TRBD2 covers 8 bases. The length of the CDR3 is 15 residues. Germline V gives CDR1 MNHNY, CDR2 SVGAGI (reference sequence). V lost 8 bases, J lost 5 bases, and 11 bases stayed unmatched. CDR3 nucleotide sequence: TGTGCCAGCGTCCCGGCGGGGGGCTTCGACAATGAGCAGTTCTTC. The encoded protein is CASVPAGGFDNEQFF.

The V call is TRBV27, the J call TRBJ2-7; 7 positions match TRBD2. V was clipped by 6 bases and J by 6 bases; unmatched bases: 14. This CDR3 comprises 15 residues. In germline, CDR1 is MNHEY, CDR2 SMNVEV (reference sequence). CDR3 amino acids: CASSQTPGGNGEQYF. CDR3 coding DNA: TGTGCCAGCAGCCAGACCCCGGGGGGAAATGGCGAGCAGTACTTC.